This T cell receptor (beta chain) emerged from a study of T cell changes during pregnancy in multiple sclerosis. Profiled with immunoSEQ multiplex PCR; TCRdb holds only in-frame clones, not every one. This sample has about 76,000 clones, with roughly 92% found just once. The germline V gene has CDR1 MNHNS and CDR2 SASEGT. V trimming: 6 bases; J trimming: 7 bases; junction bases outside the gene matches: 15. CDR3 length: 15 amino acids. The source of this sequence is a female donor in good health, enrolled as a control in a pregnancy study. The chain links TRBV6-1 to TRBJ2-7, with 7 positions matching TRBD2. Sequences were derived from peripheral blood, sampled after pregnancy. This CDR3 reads CASSDGEGGVSEQYF. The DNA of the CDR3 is TGTGCCAGCAGCGATGGGGAGGGTGGGGTGAGTGAGCAGTACTTC.